This is a list of T cell receptor beta chains from one sample in a study of lymphopenia after photon versus proton radiotherapy. The data were produced by immunoSEQ multiplex PCR, yet TCRdb's version contains in-frame clones alone and is incomplete. The sample has 77,000 or so clones; around 80% are singletons. Here the sequenced sample was peripheral blood, taken from a patient treated with proton-based radiotherapy. The receptors shown here come from a man in his sixties with pancreatic cancer. Both conserved end residues are part of each CDR3. The order of the fields is V gene, J gene, D gene, CDR3 protein. D genes are given only for firm matches.

TRBV19	TRBJ1-5	TRBD1	CASMDRNSNQPQHF
TRBV5-1	TRBJ2-2	-	CASSFDTRGGELFF
TRBV6-5	TRBJ2-1	-	CAAASTSSSYNEQFF
TRBV15	TRBJ1-4	TRBD1	CATSRGTGGIEKLFF
TRBV2	TRBJ1-5	TRBD1	CASSGTGNQPQHF
TRBV29-1	TRBJ2-3	-	CSVGPSIDTQYF
TRBV29-1	TRBJ1-4	-	CSVRLSGVEKLFF
TRBV6-1	TRBJ2-5	TRBD1	CASSEDRGRGETQYF
TRBV4-2	TRBJ2-2	-	CASSREGGGTGELFF
TRBV6-6	TRBJ2-7	-	CASRRGEGEQYF
TRBV7-9	TRBJ1-6	-	CASSFSQGGNSPLHF
TRBV7-2	TRBJ2-7	-	CASSLGHASYEQYF
TRBV5-1	TRBJ2-5	-	CASSAGGRETQYF
TRBV2	TRBJ2-1	-	CASSAGRTYNEQFF
TRBV29-1	TRBJ1-1	-	CSSRVGGTEAFF
TRBV7-2	TRBJ2-7	-	CASSLVSSYYEQYF
TRBV29-1	TRBJ2-3	-	CSVRASRQDVTDTQYF
TRBV16	TRBJ1-4	-	CASSQSRGIEKLFF
TRBV7-2	TRBJ1-2	TRBD1	CASSLTKQGQRGYTF
TRBV19	TRBJ2-2	-	CASTSGESANTGELFF
TRBV28	TRBJ2-5	-	CASSSAAGSETQYF
TRBV27	TRBJ2-3	TRBD2	CARETSGSPYSTDTQYF
TRBV30	TRBJ2-7	-	CAWSRLGLEQYF
TRBV28	TRBJ1-5	-	CASSLANNQPQHF
TRBV2	TRBJ2-1	-	CASRGGSYNEQFF
TRBV19	TRBJ1-2	-	CASTDTTNYGYTF
TRBV28	TRBJ1-1	-	CASSSDGLNTEAFF
TRBV6-1	TRBJ2-5	-	CASSELPGAQETQYF
TRBV4-2	TRBJ1-2	TRBD1	CASSLEGGGGYGYTF
TRBV28	TRBJ1-1	TRBD1	CASSQIRQGATEAFF
TRBV4-3	TRBJ1-2	TRBD1	CASSQDTGGYGYTF
TRBV28	TRBJ2-2	TRBD2	CASSLHTSGGNTGELFF
TRBV28	TRBJ1-1	-	CASSLLTGEAFF
TRBV28	TRBJ1-2	-	CASSMLAYGYTF
TRBV7-3	TRBJ1-1	-	CASSPRTEWDTEAFF